These 26 T cell receptor beta chains were all obtained from the same sample, sequenced in a study of CD8 T cells in ankylosing spondylitis. TCRdb passed the 5' RACE reads through MiXCR, listing each CDR3 protein once. The sample lists some 140,000 distinct CDR3 sequences, about 7% occurring once. The source material was blood, either unsorted or a sorted T cell fraction (not recorded which). The receptors here all came from a female donor with ankylosing spondylitis or in good health (not recorded which).

This clonotype was seen repeatedly, ten times or more. This chain links TRBV12-3 or TRBV12-4 with TRBJ1-4; 10 nucleotides agree with TRBD1. J lost 5 bases, V lost 7 bases, and 4 bases had no gene match. This CDR3 region has 14 residues. CDR3 coding DNA: TGTGCCAGCACTGGGACAGGGGTCAATGAAAAACTGTTTTTT. Protein product: CASTGTGVNEKLFF.

This clonotype occurred many times. This chain connects TRBV11-2 to TRBJ2-1; 9 nucleotides agree with TRBD2. This CDR3 is built from 16 residues. V lost 0 bases and J lost 9; bases outside the gene matches: 9. Germline V gives CDR1 SGHAT, CDR2 FQNNGV. The CDR3 sequence is CASSLDPPTSGGEQFF. The CDR3 coding sequence is TGTGCCAGCAGCTTAGATCCCCCGACTAGCGGAGGTGAGCAGTTCTTC.

This clonotype was found many times. This chain links TRBV7-9 with TRBJ2-7, with D maybe TRBD1 (5 bases). From germline, CDR1 is SEHNR and CDR2 FQNEAQ (reference sequence). Trimming pared 5 bases from V and 3 bases from J, leaving 5 bases between. This CDR3 comprises 11 residues. Here the CDR3 DNA reads TGTGCCAGCAGCAGGGGCTACGAGCAGTACTTC. Its translation: CASSRGYEQYF.

This clonotype was seen repeatedly, ten times or more. The chain combines TRBV3-1 with TRBJ2-7; D gene unclear. Germline V lookup: CDR1 LGHDT, CDR2 YNNKEL (reference sequence). Trimming left V 3 bases short and J 5 bases short, with 20 bases between. The length of the CDR3 is 16 residues. The DNA for the CDR3 is TGTGCCAGCAGCCAGTACCAAGAGGTTAGCCAGCACGAGCAGTACTTC. It translates to CASSQYQEVSQHEQYF.

This clonotype showed up many times. The rearrangement joins TRBV20-1 to TRBJ2-2; no firm D call. From germline, CDR1 is DFQATT and CDR2 SNEGSKA (reference sequence). The CDR3 sequence is 15 residues long. V shed 0 bases and J shed 2 bases, with 10 bases lying between them. The CDR3 DNA reads TGCAGTGCTAGAGACGGAAGACATAACACCGGGGAGCTGTTTTTT. Protein: CSARDGRHNTGELFF.

V is TRBV6-1 and J is TRBJ2-7; D uncertain. Germline assignment: CDR1 MNHNS and CDR2 SASEGT. The CDR3 contains 15 residues. Trimming cost V 1 base and J 5 bases, with 15 bases left between them. The CDR3 region is CASSEDRTLAHEQYF. As DNA, the CDR3 is TGTGCCAGCAGTGAAGATCGGACCTTGGCCCACGAGCAGTACTTC.

V usage is TRBV7-2 and J usage is TRBJ2-4; the D is unclear. Trimming cost V 4 bases and J 0 bases, with 7 bases left between them. CDR1 and CDR2 (germline): SGHTA, FQGNSA. The CDR3 is made up of 14 amino acids. The DNA of the CDR3 is TGTGCCAGCAGCTCGGCCCCAGCCAAAAACATTCAGTACTTC. It encodes CASSSAPAKNIQYF. Based on the CDR3 plus reference TRBV7-2 and TRBJ2-4, the full variable domain is GAGVSQSPSNKVTEKGKDVELRCDPISGHTALYWYRQSLGQGLEFLIYFQGNSAPDKSGLPSDRFSAERTGGSVSTLTIQRTQQEDSAVYLCASSSAPAKNIQYFGAGTRLSVL.

This clonotype has at least ten counts. The rearrangement links TRBV24-1 to TRBJ1-5, with D unresolved. Trimming shortened V by 4 bases and J by 2 bases, and 11 bases separated the two germline ends. The CDR3 runs 15 residues. Germline V gene data show CDR1 as KGHDR and CDR2 as SFDVKD. As DNA, the CDR3 is TGTGCCACCAGTGAAGGAGGAAGGGGCAATCAGCCCCAGCATTTT. Protein: CATSEGGRGNQPQHF.

Many counts were recorded for this clonotype. V usage is TRBV5-1 and J usage is TRBJ1-1; weak D call: TRBD1 (5 bases). From germline, CDR1 is SGHRS and CDR2 YFSETQ. V lost 4 bases, J lost 2 bases, and 15 bases lay in between. The CDR3 is 15 residues long. For the CDR3, the DNA is TGCGCCAGCAGCCTCTCCTTGGGGGTTAACACTGAAGCTTTCTTT. It yields the protein CASSLSLGVNTEAFF.

This clonotype was detected ten times or more. The chain joins TRBV21-1 to TRBJ1-1. TRBV21-1 is reported as a pseudogene. The CDR3 is made up of 15 amino acids. The CDR3 DNA sequence: TGTGCCAGCAGCAAAGACGCAAGGAGGAACACTGAAGCTTTCTTT. Protein product: CASSKDARRNTEAFF.

Ten or more counts support this clonotype. The rearrangement links TRBV14 to TRBJ1-4, with TRBD1 matching 7 bases. The V gene's germline CDR1 is SGHDN and CDR2 FVKESK. The CDR3 has 16 amino acids. The junction had 11 bases not matched to a gene; V was cut back by 4 bases and J by 6 bases. The CDR3 spells CASSPGLWTGDEKLFF. In nucleotides, the CDR3 is TGTGCCAGCAGCCCAGGCCTCTGGACAGGCGATGAAAAACTGTTTTTT. The entire variable domain, with the rest obtained from reference TRBV14 and TRBJ1-4, is as follows: EAGVTQFPSHSVIEKGQTVTLRCDPISGHDNLYWYRRVMGKEIKFLLHFVKESKQDESGMPNNRFLAERTGGTYSTLKVQPAELEDSGVYFCASSPGLWTGDEKLFFGSGTQLSVL.

In its sample, this clonotype was seen many times. The gene calls are TRBV6-2 or TRBV6-3 and TRBJ2-2; D is ambiguous. Germline V gene data show CDR1 as MNHEY and CDR2 as SVGEGT. This CDR3 is 13 amino acids long. Trimming left V 6 bases short and J 6 bases short, with 11 bases between. This chain's CDR3 is CASSDTIAGELFF. The CDR3 DNA reads as TGTGCCAGCAGCGATACAATCGCCGGGGAGCTGTTTTTT.

The chain carries TRBV5-1 and TRBJ2-7; D unresolved. The CDR3 has 12 amino acids. The germline gives CDR1 SGHRS, CDR2 YFSETQ. The V end lost 4 bases, the J end lost 5 bases, and 10 bases lay between the germline ends. The CDR3 reads CASSSPDDEQYF. As DNA, the CDR3 is TGCGCCAGCAGCAGTCCCGATGACGAGCAGTACTTC.

The table lists this clonotype with a few counts. The chain links TRBV7-3 to TRBJ2-7; TRBD2 might be the D (6 bases). This CDR3 is 15 amino acids long. V was shortened by 1 base and J by 2 bases, with 12 bases between the two germline ends. CDR1 and CDR2 from the germline V gene are SGHTA and FQGTGA. This CDR3 is CASSLNGGGAYEQYF. The CDR3 DNA follows: TGTGCCAGCAGCTTAAACGGTGGCGGGGCCTACGAGCAGTACTTC.

This clonotype was seen many times. This rearrangement joins TRBV23-1 to TRBJ2-7; D assignment may be TRBD1 or TRBD2 (5 bases each). TRBV23-1 is identified as an open reading frame with a role that is uncertain. This CDR3 spans 13 amino acids. Between the trimmed V and J ends, which lost 7 bases and 3 bases, there was a span of 13 bases. The chain's CDR3 is CASKDRGLYEQYF. As DNA, the CDR3 is TGCGCCAGCAAAGATCGGGGCCTCTACGAGCAGTACTTC.

This clonotype was seen at least ten times. The rearrangement links TRBV2 to TRBJ2-5; a possible D gene is TRBD1 (5 bases). The CDR3 has 14 residues. Trimming stripped 4 bases from V and 0 bases from J, with 9 bases between. Germline CDR1 reads SNHLY; CDR2 reads FYNNEI. The CDR3 nucleotides are TGTGCCAGCAGTGGTTCAGGGCACCAAGAGACCCAGTACTTC. Protein product: CASSGSGHQETQYF.

This clonotype was observed at least ten times. The chain has TRBV12-3 or TRBV12-4 and TRBJ2-1; 11 bases agree with TRBD2. V was pared by 7 bases and J by 10 bases, with 9 bases of the junction left unmatched. The CDR3 is made up of 14 amino acids. The CDR3 loop is CASKTSGAWGEQFF. CDR3 sequence (DNA): TGTGCCAGCAAGACTAGCGGGGCCTGGGGGGAGCAGTTCTTC.

This clonotype was counted many times. V is TRBV5-5 and J is TRBJ2-3; TRBD2 matches 12 bases. CDR1 is SGHKS, CDR2 YYEKEE, per germline (reference sequence). The CDR3 covers 16 residues. V dropped 5 bases and J dropped 2; count of bases not matched to a gene: 6. The CDR3 DNA sequence: TGTGCCAGCAGACCAGGACTAGCGGGGCTCACAGATACGCAGTATTTT. Its protein is CASRPGLAGLTDTQYF.

The sample holds many counts of this clonotype. V usage is TRBV2 and J usage is TRBJ2-1; D unresolved. The germline V gene has CDR1 SNHLY and CDR2 FYNNEI. Between the trimmed V and J ends, which lost 5 bases and 4 bases, there was a span of 9 bases. This CDR3 spans 13 amino acids. The CDR3 DNA is TGTGCCAGCAGTCCCGAGGAATACAATGAGCAGTTCTTC. It encodes CASSPEEYNEQFF.

This clonotype was recorded many times. The rearrangement uses TRBV6-1 and TRBJ1-4, with a tentative D call TRBD1 (5 bases). Trimming took 5 bases from V and 8 from J, leaving 18 bases between them. CDR1 and CDR2 (germline): MNHNS, SASEGT. The CDR3 runs 15 residues. The CDR3 DNA is TGTGCCAGCAGTCTTAGGGGTAGCGTGTCCGAAAAACTGTTTTTT. As protein: CASSLRGSVSEKLFF.

Many counts were recorded for this clonotype. The chain combines TRBV12-3 or TRBV12-4 with TRBJ1-1, with a weak D call TRBD1 (6 bases). The germline V and J ends were trimmed by 5 bases and 3 bases, with 16 bases remaining between them. This CDR3 has 15 residues. DNA of the CDR3: TGTGCCAGCAGTCTCCTGGGGGGCCCGGACACTGAAGCTTTCTTT. Protein: CASSLLGGPDTEAFF.

The sample holds many counts of this clonotype. The chain uses TRBV29-1 and TRBJ1-2; TRBD1 matches at 8 bases. This CDR3 region has 13 residues. V trimming: 7 bases; J trimming: 0 bases; junction bases outside the gene matches: 4. Germline assignment: CDR1 SQVTM and CDR2 ANQGSEA. The CDR3 protein is CSALGQANYGYTF. The DNA of the CDR3 is TGCAGCGCGCTGGGACAGGCTAACTATGGCTACACCTTC.

In its sample, this clonotype was seen many times. The rearrangement uses TRBV5-1 and TRBJ2-2; D gene unclear. The CDR3 has 15 residues. In germline, CDR1 is SGHRS, CDR2 YFSETQ. V was pared by 0 bases and J by 0 bases, with 6 bases between. CDR3 sequence reads: CASSLDAPNTGELFF. The CDR3 coding sequence is TGCGCCAGCAGCTTGGATGCCCCGAACACCGGGGAGCTGTTTTTT.

The table lists this clonotype with many counts. V is TRBV29-1 and J is TRBJ1-2; TRBD1 agrees at 9 bases. The CDR3 has 12 amino acids. Losses at the gene ends were 7 bases for V and 6 bases for J; bases not matched to a gene: 6. Germline assignment: CDR1 SQVTM and CDR2 ANQGSEA. The CDR3 DNA reads as TGCAGCGCCGGAACAGGGGGCGATGGCTACACCTTC. Protein: CSAGTGGDGYTF.

This clonotype was recorded a few times. The V gene is TRBV28, the J gene TRBJ2-7, with D hard to call. Germline CDR1 reads MDHEN; CDR2 reads SYDVKM. Trimming cost V 6 bases and J 0 bases, with 12 bases left between them. The CDR3 is made up of 14 amino acids. In nucleotides, the CDR3 is TGTGCCAGCAGATCGACGGTGAGCTCCTACGAGCAGTACTTC. It codes for CASRSTVSSYEQYF. Looking up the rest from reference TRBV28 and TRBJ2-7 gives the full variable domain: DVKVTQSSRYLVKRTGEKVFLECVQDMDHENMFWYRQDPGLGLRLIYFSYDVKMKEKGDIPEGYSVSREKKERFSLILESASTNQTSMYLCASRSTVSSYEQYFGPGTRLTVT.

The CDR3 is CASLGRRDQPQHF. The CDR3 DNA follows: TGTGCCAGCTTAGGCAGGAGAGATCAGCCCCAGCATTTT. V is TRBV2 and J is TRBJ1-5; D not resolved. The CDR3 has 13 amino acids. The germline gives CDR1 SNHLY, CDR2 FYNNEI. Between the trimmed V and J ends, which lost 8 bases and 5 bases, there was a span of 13 bases.